A single sample is the source of the 12 T cell receptor beta chains below, sequenced in a study of blood T cells in healthy people across ages. Combining a sample-barcoded 5' primer with a J-beta primer mix, a second PCR ran for roughly 6 to 11 cycles. TCRdb reprocessed the 5' RACE reads via MiXCR and lists one record per CDR3 protein. This table holds about 770,000 distinct CDR3 sequences, around 43% found once. The sequenced material came from blood. The receptors shown here come from a man between 60 and 70 years old in good health.

This clonotype came up a few times. V is TRBV12-3 or TRBV12-4 and J is TRBJ2-3, with 8 bases lining up with TRBD2. With 6 bases clipped from V and 2 bases from J, the junction kept 7 bases outside the gene matches. This CDR3 region has 15 residues. CDR3 nucleotides: TGTGCCAGCAGCAAGACTAGCGTCTTCACAGATACGCAGTATTTT. Translated: CASSKTSVFTDTQYF.

This clonotype came up many times. The chain links TRBV10-1 to TRBJ2-3, with a possible D match to TRBD1 (5 bases). V was pared by 1 base and J by 5 bases, with 10 bases between. Germline CDR1 and CDR2: WNHNN and SYGVQD (reference sequence). The CDR3 sequence is 14 residues long. This CDR3 is CASSELTARDTQYF. CDR3 DNA sequence: TGCGCCAGCAGTGAGTTGACAGCTAGAGATACGCAGTATTTT.

V and J are TRBV27 and TRBJ2-7; D not certain. The CDR3 is made up of 13 amino acids. V gave up 6 bases and J gave up 4 bases, with 13 bases separating them. Germline CDR1 reads MNHEY; CDR2 reads SMNVEV (reference sequence). Here the CDR3 reads CASRPPMLYEQYF. In nucleotides, the CDR3 is TGTGCCAGCAGACCACCGATGCTTTACGAGCAGTACTTC.

There are a few counts of this clonotype. This chain links TRBV4-2 with TRBJ2-7, with 12 bases identical to TRBD2. V dropped 4 bases and J dropped 3; count of bases not matched to a gene: 7. The germline CDR1 and CDR2 sequences are LGHNA and YNFKEQ. The CDR3 spans 16 residues. This CDR3 is CASSRRLAGDRYEQYF. Written as DNA, the CDR3 is TGTGCCAGCAGCCGGAGACTAGCGGGGGATCGCTACGAGCAGTACTTC.

This clonotype was recorded a few times. The chain uses TRBV4-3 and TRBJ1-2; 9 nucleotides match TRBD1. CDR1 and CDR2 from the germline V gene are LGHNA and YSLEER. The ends lost 1 base at V and 8 bases at J; junction bases unmatched: 11. The CDR3 runs to 16 residues. The CDR3 sequence is CASSQGAGGQGGGYTF. The CDR3 coding sequence is TGCGCCAGCAGCCAAGGTGCCGGGGGACAGGGCGGGGGCTACACCTTC.

This clonotype showed up just a few times. V and J are TRBV6-1 and TRBJ2-5, with TRBD2 matching 7 bases. The CDR3 has 16 residues. Germline lookup yields CDR1 MNHNS and CDR2 SASEGT. The V segment lost 8 bases and the J segment 1 base; nucleotides outside the gene matches: 13. CDR3 sequence: CASSMGGSGLQETQYF. The DNA for the CDR3 is TGTGCCAGCTCCATGGGGGGTAGCGGGCTCCAAGAGACCCAGTACTTC.

The chain has TRBV7-3 and TRBJ2-5; 8 nucleotides align to TRBD1. The length of the CDR3 is 15 residues. In germline, CDR1 is SGHTA, CDR2 FQGTGA. The V segment lost 1 base and the J segment 6 bases; nucleotides outside the gene matches: 7. In nucleotides, the CDR3 is TGTGCCAGCAGCTTAAACAGGGGGGTCGGTCAGACCCAGTACTTC. Translating it yields CASSLNRGVGQTQYF.

The chain joins TRBV5-1 to TRBJ2-5; D not resolved. The ends were cut back, 4 bases at V and 4 bases at J, with 17 bases in the middle. The CDR3 runs 15 residues. CDR1 SGHRS and CDR2 YFSETQ come from the germline V gene. CDR3 region: CASSPTVGGRETQYF. The CDR3 bases are TGCGCCAGCAGCCCCACCGTCGGCGGACGAGAGACCCAGTACTTC.

The V call is TRBV4-3, the J call TRBJ2-4, with D possibly TRBD1 on 5 matching bases. Gene TRBJ2-7 matches the end of the DNA better, so the J call may be wrong. Per the germline V gene, CDR1 is LGHNA and CDR2 is YSLEER. The CDR3 covers 14 residues. CDR3 sequence: CASSHLVGVYEQYF. In DNA, the CDR3 is TGCGCCAGCAGCCACCTGGTAGGGGTTTACGAGCAGTACTTC.

This clonotype was seen more than once but under ten times. This sequence joins TRBV6-1 and TRBJ1-4; 9 nucleotides align to TRBD1. CDR3 length equals 14 residues. The V gene's germline CDR1 is MNHNS and CDR2 SASEGT. V lost 4 bases to trimming and J lost 8 bases; unmatched junction nucleotides: 5. CDR3 protein: CASSGGTGLEKLFF. DNA for the CDR3: TGTGCCAGCAGTGGGGGGACAGGGCTGGAAAAACTGTTTTTT.

This chain connects TRBV3-1 to TRBJ2-3; no firm D call. The V end was cut by 0 bases, the J end by 4 bases, with 11 bases between. The germline V gene encodes CDR1 LGHDT and CDR2 YNNKEL (reference sequence). This CDR3 contains 15 residues. The CDR3 is CASSQDLGYADTQYF. The CDR3 DNA sequence: TGTGCCAGCAGCCAAGATCTAGGGTACGCAGATACGCAGTATTTT.

The V gene is TRBV7-9, the J gene TRBJ2-1; TRBD1 matches 8 bases. V lost 4 bases and J lost 0; bases outside the gene matches: 5. The CDR3 is 16 residues long. Germline values: CDR1 SEHNR, CDR2 FQNEAQ (reference sequence). The CDR3 DNA reads TGTGCCAGCAGCTCGGGACAGGCTTTCTCCTACAATGAGCAGTTCTTC. Encoded protein: CASSSGQAFSYNEQFF.